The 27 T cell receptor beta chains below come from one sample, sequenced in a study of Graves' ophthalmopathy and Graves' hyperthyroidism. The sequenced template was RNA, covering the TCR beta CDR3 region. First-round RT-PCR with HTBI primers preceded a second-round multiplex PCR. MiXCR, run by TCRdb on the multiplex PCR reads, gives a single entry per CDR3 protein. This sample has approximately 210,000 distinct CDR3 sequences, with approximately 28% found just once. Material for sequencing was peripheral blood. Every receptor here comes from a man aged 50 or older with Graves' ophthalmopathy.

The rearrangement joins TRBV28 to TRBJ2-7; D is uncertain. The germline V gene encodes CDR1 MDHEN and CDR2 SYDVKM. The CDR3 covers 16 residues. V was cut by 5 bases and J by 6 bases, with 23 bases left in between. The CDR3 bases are TGTGCCAGCAGTACCGAGGCCCCTCTCGACCTCGGCGAGCAGTACTTC. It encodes CASSTEAPLDLGEQYF.

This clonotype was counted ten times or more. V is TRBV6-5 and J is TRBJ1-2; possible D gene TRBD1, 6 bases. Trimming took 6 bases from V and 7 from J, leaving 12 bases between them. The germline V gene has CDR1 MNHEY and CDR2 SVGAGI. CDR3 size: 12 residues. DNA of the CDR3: TGTGCCAGCAGACAGGGAAATACTGGCTACACCTTC. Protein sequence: CASRQGNTGYTF.

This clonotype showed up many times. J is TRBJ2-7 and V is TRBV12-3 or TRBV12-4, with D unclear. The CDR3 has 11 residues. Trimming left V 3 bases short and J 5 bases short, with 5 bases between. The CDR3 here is CASSFAHEQYF. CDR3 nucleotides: TGTGCCAGCAGTTTCGCGCACGAGCAGTACTTC.

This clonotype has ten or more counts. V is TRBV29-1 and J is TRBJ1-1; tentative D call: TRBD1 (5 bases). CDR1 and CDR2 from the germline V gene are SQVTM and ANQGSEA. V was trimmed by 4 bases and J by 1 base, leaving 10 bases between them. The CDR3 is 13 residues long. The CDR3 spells CSVVWGSNTEAFF. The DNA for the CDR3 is TGCAGCGTTGTTTGGGGCTCGAACACTGAAGCTTTCTTT.

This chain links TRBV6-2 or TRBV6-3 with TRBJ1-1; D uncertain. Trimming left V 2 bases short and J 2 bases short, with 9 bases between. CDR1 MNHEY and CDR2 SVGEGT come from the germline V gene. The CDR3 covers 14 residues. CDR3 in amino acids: CASSYTHTNTEAFF. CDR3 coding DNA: TGTGCCAGCAGTTACACCCATACTAACACTGAAGCTTTCTTT.

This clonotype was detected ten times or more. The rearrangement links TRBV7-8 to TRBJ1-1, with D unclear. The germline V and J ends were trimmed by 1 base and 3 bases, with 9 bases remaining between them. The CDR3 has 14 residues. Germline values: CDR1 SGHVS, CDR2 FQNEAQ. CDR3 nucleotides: TGTGCCAGCAGCTTAGTGCGGGAACACACTGAAGCTTTCTTT. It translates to CASSLVREHTEAFF.

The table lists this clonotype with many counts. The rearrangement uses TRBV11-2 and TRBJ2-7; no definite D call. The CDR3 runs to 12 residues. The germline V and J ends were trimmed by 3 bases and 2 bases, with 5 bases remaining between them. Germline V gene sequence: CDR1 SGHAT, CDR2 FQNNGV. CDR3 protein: CASSFQTYEQYF. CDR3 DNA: TGTGCCAGCAGCTTCCAAACCTACGAGCAGTACTTC.

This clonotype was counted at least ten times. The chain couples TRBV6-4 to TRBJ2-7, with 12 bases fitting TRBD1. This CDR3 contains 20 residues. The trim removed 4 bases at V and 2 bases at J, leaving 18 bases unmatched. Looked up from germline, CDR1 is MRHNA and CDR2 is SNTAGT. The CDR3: CASSARGTGGYLSLAYEQYF. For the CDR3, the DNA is TGTGCCAGCAGTGCCAGGGGGACAGGGGGCTATCTTAGTCTTGCCTACGAGCAGTACTTC.

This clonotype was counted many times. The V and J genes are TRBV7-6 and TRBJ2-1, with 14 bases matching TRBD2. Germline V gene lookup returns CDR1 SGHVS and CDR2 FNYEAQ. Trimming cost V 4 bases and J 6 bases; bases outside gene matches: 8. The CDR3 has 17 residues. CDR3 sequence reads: CASSSSGTSGSFNEQFF. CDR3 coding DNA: TGTGCCAGCAGCTCATCAGGGACTAGCGGGAGTTTCAATGAGCAGTTCTTC. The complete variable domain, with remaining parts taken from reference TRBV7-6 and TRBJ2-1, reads GAGVSQSPRYKVTKRGQDVALRCDPISGHVSLYWYRQALGQGPEFLTYFNYEAQQDKSGLPNDRFSAERPEGSISTLTIQRTEQRDSAMYRCASSSSGTSGSFNEQFFGPGTRLTVL.

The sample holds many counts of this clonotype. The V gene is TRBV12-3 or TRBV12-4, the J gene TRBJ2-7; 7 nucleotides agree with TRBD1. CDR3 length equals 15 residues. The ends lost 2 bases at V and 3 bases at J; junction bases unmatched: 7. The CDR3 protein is CASSLTPGQNYEQYF. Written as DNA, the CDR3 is TGTGCCAGCAGTTTAACCCCGGGACAGAACTACGAGCAGTACTTC.

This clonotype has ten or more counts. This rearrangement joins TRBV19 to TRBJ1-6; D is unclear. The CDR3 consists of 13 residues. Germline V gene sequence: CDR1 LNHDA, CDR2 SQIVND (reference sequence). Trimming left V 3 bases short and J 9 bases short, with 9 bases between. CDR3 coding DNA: TGTGCCAGTAGTATTACAGAAAGTTCACCCCTCCACTTT. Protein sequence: CASSITESSPLHF.

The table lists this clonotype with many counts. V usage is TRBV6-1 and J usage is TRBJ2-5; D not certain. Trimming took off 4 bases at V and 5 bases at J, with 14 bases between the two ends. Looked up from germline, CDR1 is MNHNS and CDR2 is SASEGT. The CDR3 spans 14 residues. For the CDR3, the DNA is TGTGCCAGCAGTGGGGTCCCCCAGGAGGAGACCCAGTACTTC. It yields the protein CASSGVPQEETQYF.

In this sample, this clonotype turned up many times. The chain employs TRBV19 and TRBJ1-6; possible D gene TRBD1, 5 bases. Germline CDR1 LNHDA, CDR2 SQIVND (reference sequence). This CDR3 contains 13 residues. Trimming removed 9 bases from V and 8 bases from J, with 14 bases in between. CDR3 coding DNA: TGTGCCAGCAACGGCAGGGATGATTCACCCCTCCACTTT. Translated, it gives CASNGRDDSPLHF.

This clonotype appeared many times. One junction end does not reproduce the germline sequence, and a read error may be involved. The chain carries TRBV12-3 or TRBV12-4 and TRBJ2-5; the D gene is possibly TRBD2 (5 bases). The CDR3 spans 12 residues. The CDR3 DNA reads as TGTGCCAGCAGTTTAGAGTGGGAGACCCAGTGCTTC. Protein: CASSLEWETQCF.

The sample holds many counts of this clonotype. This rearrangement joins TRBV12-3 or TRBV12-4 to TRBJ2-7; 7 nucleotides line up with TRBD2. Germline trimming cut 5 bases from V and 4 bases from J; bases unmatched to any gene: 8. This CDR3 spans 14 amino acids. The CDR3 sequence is CASSPAAGVYEQYF. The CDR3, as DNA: TGTGCCAGCAGTCCGGCCGCGGGGGTTTACGAGCAGTACTTC.

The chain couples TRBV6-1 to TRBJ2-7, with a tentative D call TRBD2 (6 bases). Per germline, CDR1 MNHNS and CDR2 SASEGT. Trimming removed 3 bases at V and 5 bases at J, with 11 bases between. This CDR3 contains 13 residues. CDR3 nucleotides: TGTGCCAGCAGTGATGGATGGGAGGACGAGCAGTACTTC. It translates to CASSDGWEDEQYF.

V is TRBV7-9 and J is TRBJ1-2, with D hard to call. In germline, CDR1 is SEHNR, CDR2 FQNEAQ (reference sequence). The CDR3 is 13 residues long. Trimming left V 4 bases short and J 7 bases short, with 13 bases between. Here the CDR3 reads CASSSPGLGGYTF. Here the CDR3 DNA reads TGTGCCAGCAGCTCCCCCGGCTTGGGTGGCTACACCTTC.

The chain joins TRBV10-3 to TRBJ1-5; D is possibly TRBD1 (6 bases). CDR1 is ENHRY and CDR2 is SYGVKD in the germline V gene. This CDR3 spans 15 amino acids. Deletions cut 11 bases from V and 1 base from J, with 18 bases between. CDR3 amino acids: CAPIEGGRSNQPQHF. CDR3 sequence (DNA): TGTGCCCCGATTGAGGGGGGCAGGAGCAATCAGCCCCAGCATTTT.

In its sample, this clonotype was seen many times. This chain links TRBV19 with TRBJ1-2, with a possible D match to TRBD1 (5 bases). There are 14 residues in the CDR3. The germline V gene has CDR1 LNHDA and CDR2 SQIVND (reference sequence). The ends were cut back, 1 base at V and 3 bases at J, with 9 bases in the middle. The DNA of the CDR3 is TGTGCCAGTAGTATAGGAGACAGTGACTATGGCTACACCTTC. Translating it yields CASSIGDSDYGYTF.

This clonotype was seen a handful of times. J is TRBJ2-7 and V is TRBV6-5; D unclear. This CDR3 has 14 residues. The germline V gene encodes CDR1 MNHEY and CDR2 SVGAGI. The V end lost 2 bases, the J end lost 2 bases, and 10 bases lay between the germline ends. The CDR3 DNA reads TGTGCCAGCAGTTACGCCAAGGACGCCTACGAGCAGTACTTC. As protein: CASSYAKDAYEQYF.

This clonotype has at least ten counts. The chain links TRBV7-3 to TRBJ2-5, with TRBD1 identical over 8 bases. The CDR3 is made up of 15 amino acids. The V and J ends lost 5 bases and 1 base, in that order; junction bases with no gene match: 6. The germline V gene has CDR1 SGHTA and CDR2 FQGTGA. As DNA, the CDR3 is TGTGCCAGCAGCCTATCCAGGGGGCCCCAAGAGACCCAGTACTTC. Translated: CASSLSRGPQETQYF. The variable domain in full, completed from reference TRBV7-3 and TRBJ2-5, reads GAGVSQTPSNKVTEKGKYVELRCDPISGHTALYWYRQSLGQGPEFLIYFQGTGAADDSGLPNDRFFAVRPEGSVSTLKIQRTERGDSAVYLCASSLSRGPQETQYFGPGTRLLVL.

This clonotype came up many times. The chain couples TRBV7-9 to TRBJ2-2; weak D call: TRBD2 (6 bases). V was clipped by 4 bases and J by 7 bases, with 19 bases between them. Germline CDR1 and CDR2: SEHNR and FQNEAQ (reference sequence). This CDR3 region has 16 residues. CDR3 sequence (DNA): TGTGCCAGCAGCTCCCTGGGGCCGGGGGACGGCGGGGAGCTGTTTTTT. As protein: CASSSLGPGDGGELFF.

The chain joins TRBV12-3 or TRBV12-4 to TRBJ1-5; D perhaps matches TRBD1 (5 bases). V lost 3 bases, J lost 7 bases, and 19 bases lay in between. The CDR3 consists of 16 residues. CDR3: CASSFGALGPPQPQHF. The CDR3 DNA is TGTGCCAGCAGTTTTGGGGCTCTCGGTCCGCCGCAGCCCCAGCATTTT.

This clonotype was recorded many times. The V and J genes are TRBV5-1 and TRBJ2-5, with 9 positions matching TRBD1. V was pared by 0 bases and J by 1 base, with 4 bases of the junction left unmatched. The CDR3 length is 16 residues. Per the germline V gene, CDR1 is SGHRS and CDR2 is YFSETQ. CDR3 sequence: CASSLGGQGGQETQYF. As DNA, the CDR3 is TGCGCCAGCAGCTTGGGGGGACAGGGAGGCCAAGAGACCCAGTACTTC.

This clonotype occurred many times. CDR3 sequence reads: CASSYGQRNTEAFF. As DNA, the CDR3 is TGTGCCAGCAGCTACGGACAGAGGAACACTGAAGCTTTCTTT. The rearrangement uses TRBV7-9 and TRBJ1-1, with D perhaps matching TRBD1 (6 bases). The length of the CDR3 is 14 residues. The V end lost 4 bases, the J end lost 1 base, and 10 bases lay between the germline ends. The germline CDR1 and CDR2 sequences are SEHNR and FQNEAQ (reference sequence).

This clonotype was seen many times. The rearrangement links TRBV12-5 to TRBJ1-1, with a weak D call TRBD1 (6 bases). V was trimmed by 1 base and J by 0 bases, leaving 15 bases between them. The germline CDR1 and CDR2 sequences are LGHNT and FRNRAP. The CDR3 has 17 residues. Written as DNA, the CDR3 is TGTGCTAGTGGTTTGGCCATAAGACAGGACATGAACACTGAAGCTTTCTTT. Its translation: CASGLAIRQDMNTEAFF.

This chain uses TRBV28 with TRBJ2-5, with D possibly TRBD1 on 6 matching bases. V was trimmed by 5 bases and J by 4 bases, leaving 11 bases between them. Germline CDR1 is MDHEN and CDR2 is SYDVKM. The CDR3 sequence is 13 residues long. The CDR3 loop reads CASSPPTGETQYF. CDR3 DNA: TGTGCCAGCAGTCCGCCGACAGGAGAGACCCAGTACTTC. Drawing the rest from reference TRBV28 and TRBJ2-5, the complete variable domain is DVKVTQSSRYLVKRTGEKVFLECVQDMDHENMFWYRQDPGLGLRLIYFSYDVKMKEKGDIPEGYSVSREKKERFSLILESASTNQTSMYLCASSPPTGETQYFGPGTRLLVL.